The sequence of this TCR beta chain was determined in a study of T cells in Graves' hyperthyroidism and ophthalmopathy. As for the study in general: Pretreatment peripheral blood was obtained at initial diagnosis.

This clonotype was recorded at least ten times. What it binds is not known. General study results and limits: Blood also held most thyroid clonotypes expanded beyond 0.001.

The germline CDR1 and CDR2 sequences are SGHAT and FQDESV (reference sequence). V dropped 7 bases and J dropped 2; count of bases not matched to a gene: 7. This CDR3 spans 14 amino acids. Amplified TCR beta CDR3 regions came from RNA transcripts. TCR CDR3 regions were first amplified by RT-PCR with HTBI primers. Using its own MiXCR run on the multiplex PCR reads, TCRdb lists one record per CDR3 protein. The data contain 640,000 or so distinct CDR3 sequences, roughly 14% of them singletons. Material for sequencing was blood. This receptor was taken from a woman aged 40 to 50 with Graves' ophthalmopathy. This chain links TRBV11-1 with TRBJ2-7; 8 bases align to TRBD2. This CDR3 is CASNLAGAAYEQYF. The DNA for the CDR3 is TGTGCCAGCAACCTAGCGGGTGCGGCCTACGAGCAGTACTTC. Based on the CDR3 plus reference TRBV11-1 and TRBJ2-7, the full variable domain is EAEVAQSPRYKITEKSQAVAFWCDPISGHATLYWYRQILGQGPELLVQFQDESVVDDSQLPKDRFSAERLKGVDSTLKIQPAELGDSAMYLCASNLAGAAYEQYFGPGTRLTVT.